The entry below describes one TCR beta chain. This clonotype was seen only a few times. What antigen it recognizes has not been identified. Per-nucleotide qualities are absent, and no much larger clonotype sits a single base away. V drops 8 bases and J drops 3 bases, leaving 11 bases in between. CDR1 and CDR2 are read off the germline V gene as SNHLY and FYNNEI. Inclusive of the bounding cysteine and phenylalanine, the CDR3 is 13 residues long. Only the CDR3 region is kept as DNA, spanning 39 bases read in frame from base 1. This sample is drawn from a study of CD8 T cells in ankylosing spondylitis (dated by TCRdb to 2016 to 2017). For the wider study: The study set out to find disease-linked TCR variants by profiling T cell receptor beta repertoires in ankylosing spondylitis patients and healthy donors. The whole study cohort included 85 to 120 healthy donors and 25 ankylosing spondylitis patients. Peripheral blood was sampled, and synovial fluid was additionally collected from ankylosing spondylitis patients.

Sequencing was performed on an Illumina HiSeq 2500. Quantitative 5'-RACE with molecular barcodes was the method used to prepare the TCR beta libraries. The paper's processing steps were these. To identify disease-linked TCR variants, a new computational method was used, one built on a probabilistic model of VDJ rearrangement. Using fastp at Q25 and MiXCR, TCRdb reprocessed the public reads and kept productive beta chains. Rows merge per CDR3 protein into single entries with the most common DNA and genes. TCRdb, rather than the study authors, made the V and J calls. The sample profile shows around 450,000 distinct CDR3 sequences; more than 25% of them were found once. 0.89% of the sample is held by the ten biggest clonotypes. Overall study results and their limits: In peripheral blood, the disease-linked clones were found at relatively low frequencies and had a CD8+ phenotype. Significant enrichment of the disease-linked clones was reported in matched synovial fluid samples from ankylosing spondylitis patients. A TCR beta motif made up of several highly homologous amino acid variants appeared to be characteristic of blood from ankylosing spondylitis patients. Some of the motif variants had been reported before in the synovial fluid and blood of reactive arthritis patients, a finding that suggests common disease-initiation mechanisms.

The TCR originated in a male donor with ankylosing spondylitis. The sequencing sample was made of blood, either unsorted or a sorted T cell fraction (not recorded which). The V and J segments used are TRBV2 and TRBJ1-5; D gene: possibly TRBD1, on 6 matching bases. CDR3 loop: CASVRDNNQPQHF. The nucleotide sequence reads as follows: TGTGCCAGCGTCCGGGACAACAATCAGCCCCAGCATTTT.